These 30 T cell receptor beta chains share one sample of origin, sequenced in a study of blood T cell repertoires in COVID-19. Some clones are missing from TCRdb's copy, which holds only in-frame ones; the method was immunoSEQ multiplex PCR. Found here are some 96,000 clones, 85% to 90% of them singletons; the top ten hold about 4.6%. Sequencing input: peripheral blood. The receptor set was obtained from a human donor in a cohort sampled during active COVID-19.

V and J are TRBV5-1 and TRBJ2-1; tentative D call: TRBD2 (6 bases). The V gene lost 4 bases and the J gene lost 2 bases, with 13 bases spanning the gap. The CDR3 loop spans 15 amino acids. Germline values: CDR1 SGHRS, CDR2 YFSETQ. The CDR3 nucleotides read TGCGCCAGCAGCCGAGGGGACTCGGCCTACAATGAGCAGTTCTTC. Translated: CASSRGDSAYNEQFF.

The rearrangement joins TRBV6-5 to TRBJ1-2; 9 bases agree with TRBD1. Germline V gene data show CDR1 as MNHEY and CDR2 as SVGAGI. This CDR3 has 15 amino acids. V trimming: 2 bases; J trimming: 7 bases; junction bases outside the gene matches: 8. CDR3 sequence: CASSYQNRGRSGYTF. In nucleotides, the CDR3 is TGTGCCAGCAGTTACCAGAACAGGGGGCGTTCTGGCTACACCTTC.

The chain employs TRBV28 and TRBJ1-5, with 10 bases matching TRBD1. Germline trimming cut 8 bases from V and 4 bases from J; bases unmatched to any gene: 8. Germline lookup yields CDR1 MDHEN and CDR2 SYDVKM. There are 15 residues in the CDR3. CDR3 protein: CASQPGQGLNQPQHF. The DNA for the CDR3 is TGTGCCAGCCAACCGGGACAGGGGTTGAATCAGCCCCAGCATTTT.

This chain uses TRBV13 with TRBJ2-4, with TRBD1 matching over 7 bases. From germline, CDR1 is PRHDT and CDR2 FYEKMQ (reference sequence). V was pared by 5 bases and J by 0 bases, with 4 bases of the junction left unmatched. CDR3 size: 15 residues. CDR3 bases: TGTGCCAGCAGCCGCACAGGGGAAGCCAAAAACATTCAGTACTTC. As protein: CASSRTGEAKNIQYF.

In regard to this clone: The junction departs from germline at one end; a sequencing error may be responsible. V is TRBV7-3 and J is TRBJ2-1; 7 bases are a match to TRBD2. CDR1 SGHTA and CDR2 FQGTGA come from the germline V gene. The CDR3 runs 20 residues. The CDR3 DNA sequence: TGTGCCAGCAGCATAACGGCCCCCGGCGTAGTCGGAGCGGGGAACAATGAGCAGTTCTTC. Protein sequence: CASSITAPGVVGAGNNEQFF.

CDR3 region: CSATDSGRDTDTQYF. CDR3 in DNA: TGCAGTGCTACTGATAGCGGGAGAGACACAGATACGCAGTATTTT. The chain is built from TRBV20-1 and TRBJ2-3; 9 nucleotides align to TRBD2. The CDR3 spans 15 residues. The V segment lost 4 bases and the J segment 2 bases; nucleotides outside the gene matches: 7. CDR1 DFQATT and CDR2 SNEGSKA come from the germline V gene (reference sequence).

This clone was recorded once. The V call is TRBV6-5, the J call TRBJ2-7, with 7 bases matching TRBD1. The CDR3 spans 15 residues. Per the germline V gene, CDR1 is MNHEY and CDR2 is SVGAGI. V was pared by 2 bases and J by 2 bases, with 6 bases of the junction left unmatched. The CDR3: CASSYARQGPYEQYF. The CDR3, as DNA: TGTGCCAGCAGTTACGCCAGACAGGGACCCTACGAGCAGTACTTC.

This chain uses TRBV18 with TRBJ2-3, with TRBD2 as a possible D gene (6 bases). The CDR3 is 13 residues long. Trimming removed 5 bases from V and 3 bases from J, with 9 bases in between. CDR1 is KGHSH, CDR2 LQKENI, per germline. CDR3 in DNA: TGTGCCAGCTCAAGCCGGGAGACAGATACGCAGTATTTT. This encodes CASSSRETDTQYF.

The chain couples TRBV30 to TRBJ2-7; a possible D gene is TRBD2 (5 bases). The CDR3 runs to 12 residues. Germline V gene sequence: CDR1 GTSNPN, CDR2 SVGIG (reference sequence). V was pared by 3 bases and J by 5 bases, with 11 bases between. The CDR3 region has the DNA TGTGCCTGGAGAGGACTGTCCAACGAGCAGTACTTC. Amino acid sequence: CAWRGLSNEQYF.

The rearrangement joins TRBV6-5 to TRBJ1-2, with no clear D. The CDR3 spans 12 residues. The germline V and J ends were trimmed by 7 bases and 7 bases, with 13 bases remaining between them. CDR1 MNHEY and CDR2 SVGAGI come from the germline V gene. The CDR3 DNA reads TGTGCCAGCAAAAGTAGTGCCATTGGCTACACCTTC. Translated: CASKSSAIGYTF.

V usage is TRBV4-2 and J usage is TRBJ2-7; the match to TRBD2 covers 9 bases. J gave up 4 bases and V 1 base, and 5 bases lay outside the gene matches. Germline assignment: CDR1 LGHNA and CDR2 YNFKEQ. CDR3 length: 15 amino acids. The DNA of the CDR3 is TGTGCCAGCAGCCAAGCGGCGGGAGGGCCATACGAGCAGTACTTC. It codes for CASSQAAGGPYEQYF.

The J gene is TRBJ1-2, the V gene TRBV28; 7 bases line up with TRBD1. The CDR3 has 13 amino acids. In germline, CDR1 is MDHEN, CDR2 SYDVKM. J gave up 5 bases and V 7 bases, and 7 bases lay outside the gene matches. This chain's CDR3 is CASTDRDRYGYTF. CDR3 bases: TGTGCCAGCACCGACCGGGACAGATATGGCTACACCTTC.

In DNA form, the CDR3 reads TGTGCCAGCAGTGTCCCGACTAGCGGGACTACCGGGGAGCTGTTTTTT. Protein sequence: CASSVPTSGTTGELFF. This chain connects TRBV2 to TRBJ2-2, with 11 bases lining up with TRBD2. The J segment lost 5 bases and the V segment lost 4 bases, leaving 6 bases of the junction unmatched. The length of the CDR3 is 16 residues. Germline CDR1 is SNHLY and CDR2 is FYNNEI.

This sequence joins TRBV6-6 and TRBJ2-7; 8 nucleotides agree with TRBD2. Germline V lookup: CDR1 MNHNY, CDR2 SVGAGI (reference sequence). The CDR3 is 14 amino acids. Trimming at V came to 6 bases and at J to 5 bases, leaving 9 bases not matched to a gene. CDR3 bases: TGTGCCAGCAGGGAACTAGCGGCTACGAACGAGCAGTACTTC. Encoded protein: CASRELAATNEQYF.

This chain links TRBV7-2 with TRBJ2-7, with a tentative D call TRBD2 (5 bases). CDR3 length: 16 residues. Trimming removed 2 bases at V and 2 bases at J, with 16 bases between. Germline lookup yields CDR1 SGHTA and CDR2 FQGNSA. The CDR3, as DNA: TGTGCCAGCAGCTTAACATTGAGCGGTCTACCCTACGAGCAGTACTTC. Amino acid sequence: CASSLTLSGLPYEQYF.

The chain is built from TRBV19 and TRBJ2-7; D remains ambiguous. Trimming pared 3 bases from V and 3 bases from J, leaving 12 bases between. Germline V lookup: CDR1 LNHDA, CDR2 SQIVND (reference sequence). The CDR3 extends over 14 amino acids. In DNA, the CDR3 is TGTGCCAGTAGTATCCGGGTCGGCTTCTACGAGCAGTACTTC. Amino acids: CASSIRVGFYEQYF.

The rearrangement links TRBV2 to TRBJ2-7; unclear D gene. Germline CDR1 and CDR2: SNHLY and FYNNEI. Trimming stripped 6 bases from V and 2 bases from J, with 8 bases between. The CDR3 has 12 residues. For the CDR3, the DNA is TGTGCCAGCAGCGGAGATACCTACGAGCAGTACTTC. Translating it yields CASSGDTYEQYF. The complete variable domain, with remaining parts taken from reference TRBV2 and TRBJ2-7, reads EPEVTQTPSHQVTQMGQEVILRCVPISNHLYFYWYRQILGQKVEFLVSFYNNEISEKSEIFDDQFSVERPDGSNFTLKIRSTKLEDSAMYFCASSGDTYEQYFGPGTRLTVT.

The gene calls are TRBV29-1 and TRBJ1-1; 7 bases agree with TRBD1. The CDR3 length is 13 residues. The germline V gene has CDR1 SQVTM and CDR2 ANQGSEA. V lost 4 bases, J lost 4 bases, and 6 bases stayed unmatched. CDR3 DNA: TGCAGCGTTGGAAACAGGGGAGGCACTGAAGCTTTCTTT. Its translation: CSVGNRGGTEAFF.

J is TRBJ2-1 and V is TRBV7-9, with 9 bases identical to TRBD2. CDR1 and CDR2 from the germline V gene are SEHNR and FQNEAQ (reference sequence). Trimming removed 2 bases from V and 5 bases from J; junction bases left unmatched: 4. This CDR3 comprises 15 residues. The chain's CDR3 is CASSLPGLAHNEQFF. The CDR3 nucleotides read TGTGCCAGCAGCTTACCGGGACTAGCCCACAATGAGCAGTTCTTC.

The V call is TRBV5-1, the J call TRBJ2-7, with 12 bases fitting TRBD2. J was trimmed by 5 bases and V by 4 bases; bases with no gene match: 7. The CDR3 loop spans 15 amino acids. Germline V CDR1 and CDR2: SGHRS, YFSETQ. The CDR3 DNA sequence: TGCGCCAGCAGCCGGACTAGCGGGGTTCCTAACGAGCAGTACTTC. As protein: CASSRTSGVPNEQYF.

This clone has just one count. This CDR3 reads CASRGQGKETQYF. The DNA of the CDR3 is TGTGCCAGCAGAGGTCAGGGGAAAGAGACCCAGTACTTC. The chain links TRBV12-3 or TRBV12-4 to TRBJ2-5, with a possible D match to TRBD1 (6 bases). V shed 6 bases and J shed 3 bases, with 11 bases lying between them. CDR3 size: 13 residues.

This clone was counted ten times or more. The chain joins TRBV9 to TRBJ1-1; TRBD1 agrees at 7 bases. CDR1 and CDR2 from the germline V gene are SGDLS and YYNGEE. Losses at the gene ends were 0 bases for V and 0 bases for J; bases not matched to a gene: 5. The CDR3 spans 16 residues. The CDR3 bases are TGTGCCAGCAGCGTAGGGGCGACAGGGATGAACACTGAAGCTTTCTTT. This sequence encodes CASSVGATGMNTEAFF. The full variable domain, with the rest looked up from reference TRBV9 and TRBJ1-1, is DSGVTQTPKHLITATGQRVTLRCSPRSGDLSVYWYQQSLDQGLQFLIQYYNGEERAKGNILERFSAQQFPDLHSELNLSSLELGDSALYFCASSVGATGMNTEAFFGQGTRLTVV.

The chain is built from TRBV4-2 and TRBJ2-3, with 9 bases identical to TRBD2. The CDR3 spans 19 residues. Germline V gene lookup returns CDR1 LGHNA and CDR2 YNFKEQ. J was trimmed by 2 bases and V by 2 bases; bases with no gene match: 14. CDR3 DNA sequence: TGTGCCAGCAGCCAAAGGGATGCTAGCGGGATTCCCCACACAGATACGCAGTATTTT. Protein sequence: CASSQRDASGIPHTDTQYF.

The gene calls are TRBV28 and TRBJ1-4; D remains unclear. This CDR3 region has 15 residues. The V gene lost 2 bases and the J gene lost 1 base, with 8 bases spanning the gap. In germline, CDR1 is MDHEN, CDR2 SYDVKM. CDR3 nucleotides: TGTGCCAGCAGTTTAGCGACACTAACTAATGAAAAACTGTTTTTT. It encodes CASSLATLTNEKLFF.

This chain links TRBV30 with TRBJ2-4; the D gene is possibly TRBD2 (6 bases). The V gene's germline CDR1 is GTSNPN and CDR2 SVGIG (reference sequence). This CDR3 contains 14 residues. Trimming removed 2 bases from V and 2 bases from J, with 10 bases in between. CDR3 region: CAWSNGGTKNIQYF. In DNA, the CDR3 is TGTGCCTGGAGTAACGGGGGAACCAAAAACATTCAGTACTTC.

This chain links TRBV7-2 with TRBJ2-2; the D gene is possibly TRBD2 (6 bases). The CDR3 runs 12 residues. Germline values: CDR1 SGHTA, CDR2 FQGNSA. The CDR3 DNA is TGTGCGGGCGGGACCGTGCGCGGGGAGCTGTTTTTT. This encodes CAGGTVRGELFF. Drawing the rest from reference TRBV7-2 and TRBJ2-2, the complete variable domain is GAGVSQSPSNKVTEKGKDVELRCDPISGHTALYWYRQSLGQGLEFLIYFQGNSAPDKSGLPSDRFSAERTGGSVSTLTIQRTQQEDSAVYLCAGGTVRGELFFGEGSRLTVL.

The chain employs TRBV28 and TRBJ2-7, with 10 positions matching TRBD2. The CDR3 is made up of 15 amino acids. Germline values: CDR1 MDHEN, CDR2 SYDVKM. Trimming removed 6 bases from V and 5 bases from J; junction bases left unmatched: 10. The CDR3 sequence is CASSPPTSGSHEQYF. For the CDR3, the DNA is TGTGCCAGCAGCCCTCCGACTAGCGGGTCCCACGAGCAGTACTTC.

This clone has only one observation. This chain uses TRBV6-5 with TRBJ2-7; D is perhaps TRBD1 (6 bases). The germline CDR1 and CDR2 sequences are MNHEY and SVGAGI. The CDR3 consists of 14 residues. Trimming shortened V by 1 base and J by 5 bases, and 12 bases separated the two germline ends. The CDR3 nucleotides are TGTGCCAGCAGTTACTTCAAACAGGGCCACGAGCAGTACTTC. Translating gives CASSYFKQGHEQYF.

The chain has TRBV6-5 and TRBJ1-1; D gene ambiguous. Germline V CDR1 and CDR2: MNHEY, SVGAGI. The ends were cut back, 6 bases at V and 1 base at J, with 12 bases in the middle. This CDR3 is 14 amino acids long. The CDR3 here is CASSPPGRNTEAFF. DNA for the CDR3: TGTGCCAGCAGCCCCCCCGGGAGGAACACTGAAGCTTTCTTT.

V and J are TRBV6-1 and TRBJ1-3; 7 nucleotides match TRBD1. The germline CDR1 and CDR2 sequences are MNHNS and SASEGT. The CDR3 extends over 15 amino acids. The ends lost 2 bases at V and 1 base at J; junction bases unmatched: 2. The CDR3 region has the DNA TGTGCCAGCAGTGAACAGGGGGGTTCTGGAAACACCATATATTTT. This codes for CASSEQGGSGNTIYF.